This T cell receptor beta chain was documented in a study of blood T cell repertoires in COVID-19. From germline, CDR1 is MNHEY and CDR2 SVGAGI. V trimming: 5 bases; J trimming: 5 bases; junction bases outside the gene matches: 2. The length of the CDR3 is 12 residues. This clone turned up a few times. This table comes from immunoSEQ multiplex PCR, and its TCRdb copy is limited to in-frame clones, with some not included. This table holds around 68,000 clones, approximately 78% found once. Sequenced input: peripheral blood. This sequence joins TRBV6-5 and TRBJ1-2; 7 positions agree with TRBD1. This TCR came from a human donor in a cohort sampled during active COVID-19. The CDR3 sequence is CASSRQGYGYTF. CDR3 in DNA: TGTGCCAGCAGTCGACAGGGTTATGGCTACACCTTC.